These T cell receptor beta chains were read from a single sample in a study of response to subunit inactivated influenza vaccine. In TCRdb, the RT-PCR reads were re-called with MiXCR into one record per CDR3 protein. Counted here are roughly 780,000 distinct CDR3 sequences, roughly 18% occurring once; the ten biggest clones make up roughly 10%. Sequenced material: PBMCs from blood, taken more than 4 days after vaccination. The receptors derive from a middle-aged man who received an inactivated influenza vaccine. The CDR3 runs from the conserved cysteine through the conserved F or W. D genes are given only for firm matches. A clone size is listed for some rows: how often the clone was seen (once, few, many), or a class if it is expanded.

cdr3_nt: TGTGCCACCAGTGATATGCGAGATACGCAGTATTTT; cdr3_aa: CATSDMRDTQYF; j_call: TRBJ2-3; clone_size: -; d_call: -; v_call: TRBV24-1
cdr3_nt: TGTGCCAGCATGGGCGGGGCTCTGTCCTACAATGAGCAGTTCTTC; cdr3_aa: CASMGGALSYNEQFF; j_call: TRBJ2-1; clone_size: few; d_call: -; v_call: TRBV12-3/TRBV12-4
cdr3_nt: TGTGCCAGTAGTAAACTAGCCAAAAACATTCAGTACTTC; cdr3_aa: CASSKLAKNIQYF; j_call: TRBJ2-4; clone_size: -; d_call: -; v_call: TRBV19
cdr3_nt: TGCGCCAGCAGCTTGGATGGGGGGGATTCACCCCTCCACTTT; cdr3_aa: CASSLDGGDSPLHF; j_call: TRBJ1-6; clone_size: few; d_call: -; v_call: TRBV5-1
cdr3_nt: TGCAGTGCCCCTGACAAAAACTACGAGCAGTACTTC; cdr3_aa: CSAPDKNYEQYF; j_call: TRBJ2-7; clone_size: few; d_call: -; v_call: TRBV20-1
cdr3_nt: TGCAGTGCTCGTAGCGGGAGGGCCTCCGATGAGCAGTTCTTC; cdr3_aa: CSARSGRASDEQFF; j_call: TRBJ2-1; clone_size: few; d_call: TRBD2; v_call: TRBV20-1
cdr3_nt: TGTGCCAGCAGCCCGGGACTAGCGGGAGGGGTGGCAGATACGCAGTATTTT; cdr3_aa: CASSPGLAGGVADTQYF; j_call: TRBJ2-3; clone_size: -; d_call: TRBD2; v_call: TRBV7-3
cdr3_nt: TGTGCCAGCAGCCAAGATAATAGCGGGATAACCTACGAGCAGTACTTC; cdr3_aa: CASSQDNSGITYEQYF; j_call: TRBJ2-7; clone_size: few; d_call: TRBD2; v_call: TRBV4-2
cdr3_nt: TGTGCCAGCAGTGAAGATCGGATCGCAGATACGCAGTATTTT; cdr3_aa: CASSEDRIADTQYF; j_call: TRBJ2-3; clone_size: few; d_call: -; v_call: TRBV9
cdr3_nt: TGTGCCAGCAGGGACAGGGGTGACAACTACGAGCAGTACTTC; cdr3_aa: CASRDRGDNYEQYF; j_call: TRBJ2-7; clone_size: -; d_call: TRBD1; v_call: TRBV6-1
cdr3_nt: TGCAGCGTGGGCCATGGACAGGGGGGGTACGAGCAGTACTTC; cdr3_aa: CSVGHGQGGYEQYF; j_call: TRBJ2-7; clone_size: -; d_call: TRBD1; v_call: TRBV29-1
cdr3_nt: TGCAGCGTGACCGGGACAGGGGGAAAGACCCAGTACTTC; cdr3_aa: CSVTGTGGKTQYF; j_call: TRBJ2-5; clone_size: many; d_call: TRBD1; v_call: TRBV29-1
cdr3_nt: TGCGCCAGCAGCCAATTAGCGGGAGAAAGCTTAAACATTCAGTACTTC; cdr3_aa: CASSQLAGESLNIQYF; j_call: TRBJ2-4; clone_size: -; d_call: TRBD2; v_call: TRBV4-3
cdr3_nt: TGTGCCAGCAGTAGGGGACTAGCGGGAGTGGGGGAGCAGTACTTC; cdr3_aa: CASSRGLAGVGEQYF; j_call: TRBJ2-7; clone_size: -; d_call: TRBD2; v_call: TRBV12-3/TRBV12-4
cdr3_nt: TGTGCCAGCAGCTTTGGGGCTGGCTATGGCTACACCTTC; cdr3_aa: CASSFGAGYGYTF; j_call: TRBJ1-2; clone_size: many; d_call: -; v_call: TRBV11-1
cdr3_nt: TGTGCCAGCAGCTCCCCCCCCGGGACGTCTAGCACAGATACGCAGTATTTT; cdr3_aa: CASSSPPGTSSTDTQYF; j_call: TRBJ2-3; clone_size: -; d_call: -; v_call: TRBV7-9
cdr3_nt: TGCGCCAGCAGCCTGGGTCCAAACGCCCTCAATGAGCAGTTCTTC; cdr3_aa: CASSLGPNALNEQFF; j_call: TRBJ2-1; clone_size: few; d_call: -; v_call: TRBV4-1
cdr3_nt: TGTGCCACCAGTGATTCGGTAGGGAAATACAATGAGCAGTTCTTC; cdr3_aa: CATSDSVGKYNEQFF; j_call: TRBJ2-1; clone_size: -; d_call: -; v_call: TRBV24-1
cdr3_nt: TGTGCCAGCAGCCCTAATACTAGAACTGAGCAGTTCTTC; cdr3_aa: CASSPNTRTEQFF; j_call: TRBJ2-1; clone_size: many; d_call: -; v_call: TRBV7-2
cdr3_nt: TGTGCCAGCAGTTACACAGGGGGAAACTACGAGCAGTACTTC; cdr3_aa: CASSYTGGNYEQYF; j_call: TRBJ2-7; clone_size: -; d_call: TRBD1; v_call: TRBV6-2/TRBV6-3
cdr3_nt: TGCAGTGCCACAGGACAGACTACCTACGAGCAGTACTTC; cdr3_aa: CSATGQTTYEQYF; j_call: TRBJ2-7; clone_size: few; d_call: -; v_call: TRBV20-1
cdr3_nt: TGTGCCAGCAGCTTAGACGCCGCCTGGAACTATGGCTACACCTTC; cdr3_aa: CASSLDAAWNYGYTF; j_call: TRBJ1-2; clone_size: -; d_call: -; v_call: TRBV7-2
cdr3_nt: TGCAGTGCTAGGGCCCCGGGTGGAGGTTACGAGCAGTACTTC; cdr3_aa: CSARAPGGGYEQYF; j_call: TRBJ2-7; clone_size: -; d_call: -; v_call: TRBV20-1
cdr3_nt: TGTGCCAGCAGCCAGTTTAGCACAGACGAGCAGTACTTC; cdr3_aa: CASSQFSTDEQYF; j_call: TRBJ2-7; clone_size: -; d_call: -; v_call: TRBV14
cdr3_nt: TGTGCCAGCAGCGTAGTCTCGTTGGATGACAGGGCGATCTTTCAGTACTTC; cdr3_aa: CASSVVSLDDRAIFQYF; j_call: TRBJ2-4; clone_size: few; d_call: TRBD1; v_call: TRBV9
cdr3_nt: TGTGCCAGCAGTTTGCGTGCAACAGGGGGCTTTGGGAGCTACGAGCAGTACTTC; cdr3_aa: CASSLRATGGFGSYEQYF; j_call: TRBJ2-7; clone_size: -; d_call: TRBD1; v_call: TRBV12-3/TRBV12-4
cdr3_nt: TGTGCCAGCAGCTTAAATGTTCTCGAGCAGTACTTC; cdr3_aa: CASSLNVLEQYF; j_call: TRBJ2-7; clone_size: few; d_call: -; v_call: TRBV7-9
cdr3_nt: TGCGCCAGCAGCCAAGAAAATCGCTCCCCAAACGAAAAACTGTTTTTT; cdr3_aa: CASSQENRSPNEKLFF; j_call: TRBJ1-4; clone_size: few; d_call: -; v_call: TRBV4-3
cdr3_nt: TGTGCCATCAGTGAGTCCAACGGATTAGCGGAGCAGTTCTTC; cdr3_aa: CAISESNGLAEQFF; j_call: TRBJ2-1; clone_size: -; d_call: -; v_call: TRBV10-3
cdr3_nt: TGCGCCAGCAGCCAAGATAACAGGGAGAACACTGAAGCTTTCTTT; cdr3_aa: CASSQDNRENTEAFF; j_call: TRBJ1-1; clone_size: few; d_call: -; v_call: TRBV4-3
cdr3_nt: TGTGCCACCTTTCCAGGGGAAGGTTTCGAGACCCAGTACTTC; cdr3_aa: CATFPGEGFETQYF; j_call: TRBJ2-5; clone_size: -; d_call: -; v_call: TRBV10-3
cdr3_nt: TGTGCCAGCAGTTTCGCAGGGGCCGGCTACGAGCAGTACTTC; cdr3_aa: CASSFAGAGYEQYF; j_call: TRBJ2-7; clone_size: few; d_call: -; v_call: TRBV27
cdr3_nt: TGCGCCAGCAGGGCTAGTTCCTACGAGCAGTACTTC; cdr3_aa: CASRASSYEQYF; j_call: TRBJ2-7; clone_size: many; d_call: -; v_call: TRBV5-1
cdr3_nt: TGTGCCAGCAGTGGAGCCTACGAGCAGTACTTC; cdr3_aa: CASSGAYEQYF; j_call: TRBJ2-7; clone_size: many; d_call: -; v_call: TRBV12-3/TRBV12-4
cdr3_nt: TGTGCCATCAGTGATTTAACAGGGCATACTGAAGCTTTCTTT; cdr3_aa: CAISDLTGHTEAFF; j_call: TRBJ1-1; clone_size: -; d_call: -; v_call: TRBV10-3
cdr3_nt: TGTGCCAGCAGTTTGGGGAGACAGGGAAGCGGGCAGTACTTC; cdr3_aa: CASSLGRQGSGQYF; j_call: TRBJ2-7; clone_size: few; d_call: TRBD1; v_call: TRBV12-3/TRBV12-4
cdr3_nt: TGTGCCAGCAGATACCTGGATGAAGCTTTCTTT; cdr3_aa: CASRYLDEAFF; j_call: TRBJ1-1; clone_size: few; d_call: -; v_call: TRBV28
cdr3_nt: TGCGCCAGCAGCTCAGGGTTTTCCCGTTCCTACAATGAGCAGTTCTTC; cdr3_aa: CASSSGFSRSYNEQFF; j_call: TRBJ2-1; clone_size: -; d_call: -; v_call: TRBV5-1
cdr3_nt: TGCAGCGTGATACCGGGACTAGCGGACAAGGAGCAGTACTTC; cdr3_aa: CSVIPGLADKEQYF; j_call: TRBJ2-7; clone_size: -; d_call: TRBD2; v_call: TRBV29-1
cdr3_nt: TGTGCCACCAGTGACCCGACAGGGGTCTCCTACAATGAGCAGTTCTTC; cdr3_aa: CATSDPTGVSYNEQFF; j_call: TRBJ2-1; clone_size: -; d_call: TRBD1; v_call: TRBV24-1
cdr3_nt: TGTGCCAGCAGTGAAACTACAGGGATTGGCGGTGAAAAACTGTTTTTT; cdr3_aa: CASSETTGIGGEKLFF; j_call: TRBJ1-4; clone_size: few; d_call: -; v_call: TRBV12-3/TRBV12-4
cdr3_nt: TGTGCCACCAGCAGCCAGCCGGGACAGGGATACAATGAGCAGTTCTTC; cdr3_aa: CATSSQPGQGYNEQFF; j_call: TRBJ2-1; clone_size: -; d_call: TRBD1; v_call: TRBV15
cdr3_nt: TGCAGTGCACCCTCTTGGGCAGGGGGACTCACAGATACGCAGTATTTT; cdr3_aa: CSAPSWAGGLTDTQYF; j_call: TRBJ2-3; clone_size: -; d_call: -; v_call: TRBV20-1
cdr3_nt: TGTGCCAGCGGCGAAGGCCGGGATTTGTACAATGAGCAGTTCTTC; cdr3_aa: CASGEGRDLYNEQFF; j_call: TRBJ2-1; clone_size: -; d_call: -; v_call: TRBV6-1
cdr3_nt: TGTGCCAGCGCCCGACTAGCGGGGAACCCATTGGGCTCCTACAATGAGCAGTTCTTC; cdr3_aa: CASARLAGNPLGSYNEQFF; j_call: TRBJ2-1; clone_size: -; d_call: TRBD2; v_call: TRBV6-1
cdr3_nt: TGTGCCAGCTCACCACGGGGGTCTGGAGAGACCCAGTACTTC; cdr3_aa: CASSPRGSGETQYF; j_call: TRBJ2-5; clone_size: -; d_call: -; v_call: TRBV18
cdr3_nt: TGTGCCAGCAGTTGGGGGACAGGGTGGGGTTCACCCCTCCACTTT; cdr3_aa: CASSWGTGWGSPLHF; j_call: TRBJ1-6; clone_size: few; d_call: TRBD1; v_call: TRBV6-5